This TCR beta chain was sequenced for a study of OX40 agonist ivuxolimab in advanced cancers. TCRdb's table, derived via immunoSEQ multiplex PCR, lists solely in-frame clones and lacks some. This table holds 120,000 or so clones, 90% to 95% found once. Looked up from germline, CDR1 is SSHAT and CDR2 is FNYEAQ (reference sequence). The V end was cut by 1 base, the J end by 6 bases, with 10 bases between. The CDR3 length is 13 residues. Sequenced here: CD4+ or CD8+ T cells sorted from blood, sampled in a trial of the OX40 agonist ivuxolimab. The sequence came from an adult with an advanced solid tumor such as melanoma, head and neck, liver or kidney cancer. The chain uses TRBV7-7 and TRBJ2-7; D gene ambiguous. CDR3 coding DNA: TGTGCCAGCAGCTTAGATCTTTCGGGCGAGCAGTACTTC. Its protein product is CASSLDLSGEQYF.